The rows below give T cell receptor beta chains drawn from one sample of a study of CDR3 diversity in severe acne. From the PCR reads, TCRdb called clonotypes with MiXCR, one entry per CDR3 protein. The sample includes roughly 79,000 distinct CDR3 sequences, approximately 54% seen only once; the top ten take around 10%. The specimen sequenced was blood. The source is a male donor with severe acne vulgaris. The CDR3 runs from the conserved cysteine through the conserved F or W. A D gene is named only where the DNA matches it firmly. A clone size is listed for some rows: how often the clone was seen (once, few, many), or a class if it is expanded.

v_gene: TRBV6-6
d_gene: TRBD2
abundance: few
j_gene: TRBJ2-3
CDR3nt: TGTGCCAGCAGAGATAGCGGGAGGGCAAGAGATACGCAGTATTTT
CDR3aa: CASRDSGRARDTQYF

v_gene: TRBV10-3
d_gene: -
abundance: -
j_gene: TRBJ2-6
CDR3nt: TGTGCCATCAGACCGGGCGAAGGGGCCAACGTCCTGAATTTC
CDR3aa: CAIRPGEGANVLNF

v_gene: TRBV20-1
d_gene: TRBD2
abundance: -
j_gene: TRBJ2-3
CDR3nt: TGCAGTGCTAGAGGGCTAGCGGCTCGTGGCGTATTGTTGGTGGAGTATTTT
CDR3aa: CSARGLAARGVLLVEYF

v_gene: TRBV29-1
d_gene: -
abundance: -
j_gene: TRBJ1-2
CDR3nt: TGCAGCGTTGAGGGGGGACGCAACTATGGCTACACCTTC
CDR3aa: CSVEGGRNYGYTF

v_gene: TRBV5-5
d_gene: TRBD1
abundance: -
j_gene: TRBJ1-3
CDR3nt: TGTGCCAGCAGCCCCCGGACAGGGCTCTCTGGAAACACCATATATTTT
CDR3aa: CASSPRTGLSGNTIYF

v_gene: TRBV10-1
d_gene: TRBD2
abundance: -
j_gene: TRBJ2-2
CDR3nt: TGCGCCAGCAGTGAGCTAGCGGGAGGGCCCGGGGAGCTGTTTTTT
CDR3aa: CASSELAGGPGELFF

v_gene: TRBV15
d_gene: -
abundance: -
j_gene: TRBJ1-5
CDR3nt: TGTGCCACCAGCAGAGCCAATCAGCCCCAGCATTTT
CDR3aa: CATSRANQPQHF

v_gene: TRBV12-3/TRBV12-4
d_gene: -
abundance: -
j_gene: TRBJ1-2
CDR3nt: TGTGCCAGCAGCCCTACAGGGATTTATGGCTACACCTTC
CDR3aa: CASSPTGIYGYTF

v_gene: TRBV12-5
d_gene: -
abundance: few
j_gene: TRBJ2-1
CDR3nt: TGTGCTAGTGGTCTCGGGGTGGGAGCGGACAATGAGCAGTTCTTC
CDR3aa: CASGLGVGADNEQFF

v_gene: TRBV7-2
d_gene: -
abundance: few
j_gene: TRBJ2-5
CDR3nt: TGTGCCAGCAGCTACACCGGAGAGACCCAGTACTTC
CDR3aa: CASSYTGETQYF

v_gene: TRBV6-5
d_gene: TRBD1
abundance: -
j_gene: TRBJ1-5
CDR3nt: TGTGCCAGCAGAAGGGGACAGGGACGAGGCAATCAGCCCCAGCATTTT
CDR3aa: CASRRGQGRGNQPQHF

v_gene: TRBV6-2/TRBV6-3
d_gene: -
abundance: -
j_gene: TRBJ2-6
CDR3nt: TGTGCCAGCAGTTACTCCTTCCCCTCTAACGACGTCTACTCACCCTCTGGGGCCAACGTCCTGACTTTC
CDR3aa: CASSYSFPSNDVYSPSGANVLTF

v_gene: TRBV28
d_gene: -
abundance: few
j_gene: TRBJ2-7
CDR3nt: TGTGCCAGCAGTTTTCCTACTTACCGACATGTAAGCTCCTACGAGCAGTACTTC
CDR3aa: CASSFPTYRHVSSYEQYF

v_gene: TRBV7-9
d_gene: -
abundance: many
j_gene: TRBJ1-4
CDR3nt: TGTGCCAGCAGCTTAATCCAGGGAGGGGAAAAACTGTTTTTT
CDR3aa: CASSLIQGGEKLFF

v_gene: TRBV7-9
d_gene: -
abundance: -
j_gene: TRBJ1-5
CDR3nt: TGTGCCAGCAGCTTGGCGGGCTCGAACAATCAGCCCCAGCATTTT
CDR3aa: CASSLAGSNNQPQHF

v_gene: TRBV25-1
d_gene: -
abundance: once
j_gene: TRBJ1-1
CDR3nt: TGTGCCTGCAGTGGAGGGACATTGGCGAACACTGAAGCTTTCTTT
CDR3aa: CACSGGTLANTEAFF

v_gene: TRBV6-5
d_gene: -
abundance: -
j_gene: TRBJ1-5
CDR3nt: TGTGCCAGCAGTTACGGAGCAGGGGGCAATCAGCCCCAGCATTTT
CDR3aa: CASSYGAGGNQPQHF